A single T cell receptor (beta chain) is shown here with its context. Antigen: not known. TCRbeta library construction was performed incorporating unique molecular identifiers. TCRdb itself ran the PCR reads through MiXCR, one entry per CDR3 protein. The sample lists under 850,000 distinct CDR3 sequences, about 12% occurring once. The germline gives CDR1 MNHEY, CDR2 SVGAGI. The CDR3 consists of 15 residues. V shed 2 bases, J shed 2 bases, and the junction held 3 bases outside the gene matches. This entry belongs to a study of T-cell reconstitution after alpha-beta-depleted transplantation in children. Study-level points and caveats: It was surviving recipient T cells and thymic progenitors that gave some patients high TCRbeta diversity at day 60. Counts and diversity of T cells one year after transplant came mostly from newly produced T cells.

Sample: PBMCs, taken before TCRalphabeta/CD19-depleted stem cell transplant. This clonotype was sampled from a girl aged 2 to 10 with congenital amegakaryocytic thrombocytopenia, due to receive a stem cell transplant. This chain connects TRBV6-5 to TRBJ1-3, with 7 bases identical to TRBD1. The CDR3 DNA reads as TGTGCCAGCAGTTACGACAGGGAAGCTGGAAACACCATATATTTT. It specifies CASSYDREAGNTIYF.